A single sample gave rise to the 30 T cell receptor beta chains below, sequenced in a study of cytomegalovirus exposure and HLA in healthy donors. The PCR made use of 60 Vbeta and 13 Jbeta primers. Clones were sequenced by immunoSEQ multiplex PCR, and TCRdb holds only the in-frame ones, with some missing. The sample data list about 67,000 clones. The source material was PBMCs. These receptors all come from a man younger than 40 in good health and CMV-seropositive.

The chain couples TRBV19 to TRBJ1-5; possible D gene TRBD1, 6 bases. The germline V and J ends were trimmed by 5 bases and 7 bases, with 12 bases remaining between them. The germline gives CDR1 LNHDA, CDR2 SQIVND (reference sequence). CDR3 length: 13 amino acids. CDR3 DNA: TGTGCCAGTAGTTCAGGGGTGGGGCAGCCCCAGCATTTT. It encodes CASSSGVGQPQHF.

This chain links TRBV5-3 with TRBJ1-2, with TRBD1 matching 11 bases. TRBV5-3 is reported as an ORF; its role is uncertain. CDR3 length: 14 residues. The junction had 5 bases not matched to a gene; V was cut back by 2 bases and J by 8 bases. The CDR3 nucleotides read TGTGCCAGAAGCTTTATGGACAGGGGGCTCGGCTACACCTTC. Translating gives CARSFMDRGLGYTF.

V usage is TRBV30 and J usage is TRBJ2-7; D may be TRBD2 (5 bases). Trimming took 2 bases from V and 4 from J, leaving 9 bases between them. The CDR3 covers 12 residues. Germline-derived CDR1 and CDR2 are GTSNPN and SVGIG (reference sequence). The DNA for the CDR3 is TGTGCCTGGAGTTTCGGGGATTACGAGCAGTACTTC. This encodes CAWSFGDYEQYF.

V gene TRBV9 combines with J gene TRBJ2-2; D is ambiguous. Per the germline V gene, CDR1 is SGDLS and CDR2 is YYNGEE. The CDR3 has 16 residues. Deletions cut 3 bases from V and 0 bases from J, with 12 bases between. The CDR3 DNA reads TGTGCCAGCAGCGCCCACTCAATATCGAACACCGGGGAGCTGTTTTTT. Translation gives CASSAHSISNTGELFF. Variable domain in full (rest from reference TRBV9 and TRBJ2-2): DSGVTQTPKHLITATGQRVTLRCSPRSGDLSVYWYQQSLDQGLQFLIQYYNGEERAKGNILERFSAQQFPDLHSELNLSSLELGDSALYFCASSAHSISNTGELFFGEGSRLTVL.

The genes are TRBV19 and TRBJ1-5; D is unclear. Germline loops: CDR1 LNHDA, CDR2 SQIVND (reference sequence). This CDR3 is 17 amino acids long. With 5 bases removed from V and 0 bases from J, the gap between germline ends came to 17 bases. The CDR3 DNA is TGTGCCAGTAGTTTCCCTCCGTCCCCCGTTAGCAATCAGCCCCAGCATTTT. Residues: CASSFPPSPVSNQPQHF.

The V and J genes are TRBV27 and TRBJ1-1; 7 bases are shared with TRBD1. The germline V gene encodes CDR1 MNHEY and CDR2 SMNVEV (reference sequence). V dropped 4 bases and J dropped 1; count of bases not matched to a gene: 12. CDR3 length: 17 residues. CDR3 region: CASSSKTGRKENTEAFF. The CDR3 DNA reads TGTGCCAGCAGTTCAAAGACAGGGAGAAAGGAGAACACTGAAGCTTTCTTT.

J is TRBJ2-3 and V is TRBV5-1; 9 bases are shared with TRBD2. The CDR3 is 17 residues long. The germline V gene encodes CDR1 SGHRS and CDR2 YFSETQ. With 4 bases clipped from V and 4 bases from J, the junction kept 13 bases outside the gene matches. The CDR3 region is CASSAAGGPRSADTQYF. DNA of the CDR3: TGCGCCAGCAGCGCCGCGGGGGGGCCAAGGTCAGCAGATACGCAGTATTTT. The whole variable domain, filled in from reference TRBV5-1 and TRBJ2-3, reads KAGVTQTPRYLIKTRGQQVTLSCSPISGHRSVSWYQQTPGQGLQFLFEYFSETQRNKGNFPGRFSGRQFSNSRSEMNVSTLELGDSALYLCASSAAGGPRSADTQYFGPGTRLTVL.

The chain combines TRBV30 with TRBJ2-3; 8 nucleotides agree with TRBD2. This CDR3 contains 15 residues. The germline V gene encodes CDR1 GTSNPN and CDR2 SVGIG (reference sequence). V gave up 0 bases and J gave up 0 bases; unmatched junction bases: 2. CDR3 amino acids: CAWSVLAGSTDTQYF. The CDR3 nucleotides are TGTGCCTGGAGTGTCCTAGCGGGTAGCACAGATACGCAGTATTTT.

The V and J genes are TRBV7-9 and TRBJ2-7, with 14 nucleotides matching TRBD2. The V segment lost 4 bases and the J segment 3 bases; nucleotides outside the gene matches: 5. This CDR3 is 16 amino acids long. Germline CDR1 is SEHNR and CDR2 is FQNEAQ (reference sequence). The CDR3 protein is CASSSPGTSGSYEQYF. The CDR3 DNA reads TGTGCCAGCAGCTCCCCCGGGACTAGCGGGAGCTACGAGCAGTACTTC.

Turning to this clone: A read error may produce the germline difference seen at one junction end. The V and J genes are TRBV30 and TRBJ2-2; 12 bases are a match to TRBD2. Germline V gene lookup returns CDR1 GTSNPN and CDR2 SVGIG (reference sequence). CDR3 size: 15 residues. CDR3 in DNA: TGTGCCGGGAGCCTAGCGGGAGGGCCGACCGGGGAGCTGTTTTTT. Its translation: CAGSLAGGPTGELFF.

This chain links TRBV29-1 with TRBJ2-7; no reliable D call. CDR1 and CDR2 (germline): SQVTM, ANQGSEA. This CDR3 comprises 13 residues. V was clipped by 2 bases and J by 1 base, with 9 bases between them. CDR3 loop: CSVEWASSYEQYF. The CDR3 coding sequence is TGCAGCGTTGAATGGGCTTCTTCCTACGAGCAGTACTTC.

Written as DNA, the CDR3 is TGTGCCAGCAGTTCCGGACAGGGTTTCGGGGAGCTGTTTTTT. Its protein product is CASSSGQGFGELFF. This rearrangement joins TRBV6-5 to TRBJ2-2; 8 bases line up with TRBD1. Germline CDR1 reads MNHEY; CDR2 reads SVGAGI. CDR3 size: 14 residues. The V and J ends lost 4 bases and 7 bases, in that order; junction bases with no gene match: 5.

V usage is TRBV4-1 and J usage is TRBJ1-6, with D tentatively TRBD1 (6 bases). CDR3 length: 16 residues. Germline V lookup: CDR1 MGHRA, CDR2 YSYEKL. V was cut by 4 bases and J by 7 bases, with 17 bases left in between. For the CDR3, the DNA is TGCGCCAGCAGCCCGTCGGGACAAACGGGAAATTCACCCCTCCACTTT. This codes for CASSPSGQTGNSPLHF.

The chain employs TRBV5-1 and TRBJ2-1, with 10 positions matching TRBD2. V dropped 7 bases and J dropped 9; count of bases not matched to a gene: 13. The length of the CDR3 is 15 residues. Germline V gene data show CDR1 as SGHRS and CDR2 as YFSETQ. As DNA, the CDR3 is TGCGCCAGCGGGATTAGCGGGGGGCCAGTCACTGAGCAGTTCTTC. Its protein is CASGISGGPVTEQFF.

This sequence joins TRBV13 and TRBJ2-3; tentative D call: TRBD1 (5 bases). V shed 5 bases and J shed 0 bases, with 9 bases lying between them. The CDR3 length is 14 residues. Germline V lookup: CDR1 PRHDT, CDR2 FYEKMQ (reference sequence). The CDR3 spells CASSLRQSTDTQYF. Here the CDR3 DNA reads TGTGCCAGCAGCCTACGACAGAGCACAGATACGCAGTATTTT.

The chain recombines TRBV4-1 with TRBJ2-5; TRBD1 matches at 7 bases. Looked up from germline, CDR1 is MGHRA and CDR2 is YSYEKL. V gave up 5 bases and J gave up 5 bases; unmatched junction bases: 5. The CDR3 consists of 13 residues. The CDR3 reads CASSIDRVETQYF. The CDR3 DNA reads TGCGCCAGCAGCATCGACAGGGTGGAGACCCAGTACTTC.

The CDR3 DNA is TGCGCCAGCAGCCAAGATCAGGGAAACACCATATATTTT. Protein product: CASSQDQGNTIYF. This chain joins TRBV4-1 and TRBJ1-3; unclear D gene. CDR1 and CDR2 from the germline V gene are MGHRA and YSYEKL. The CDR3 extends over 13 amino acids. V lost 0 bases and J 4 bases, leaving 4 bases between the germline ends.

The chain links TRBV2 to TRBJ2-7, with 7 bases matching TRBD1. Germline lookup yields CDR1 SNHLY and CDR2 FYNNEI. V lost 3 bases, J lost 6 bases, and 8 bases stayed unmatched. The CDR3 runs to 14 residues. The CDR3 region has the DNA TGTGCCAGCAGTGACCCAAACGACAGGGTCGAGCAGTACTTC. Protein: CASSDPNDRVEQYF.

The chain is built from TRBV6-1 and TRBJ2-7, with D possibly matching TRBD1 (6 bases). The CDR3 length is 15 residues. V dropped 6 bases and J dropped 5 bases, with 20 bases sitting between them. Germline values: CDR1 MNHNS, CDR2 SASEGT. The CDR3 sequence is CASSIGMSGVDEQYF. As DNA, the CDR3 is TGTGCCAGCAGCATAGGGATGTCAGGGGTTGACGAGCAGTACTTC.

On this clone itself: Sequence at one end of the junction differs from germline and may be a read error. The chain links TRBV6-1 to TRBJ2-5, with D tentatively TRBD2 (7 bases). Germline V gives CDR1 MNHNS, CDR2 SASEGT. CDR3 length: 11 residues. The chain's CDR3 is CVSGTQETQYF. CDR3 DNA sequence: TGTGTCAGCGGGACACAAGAGACCCAGTACTTC.

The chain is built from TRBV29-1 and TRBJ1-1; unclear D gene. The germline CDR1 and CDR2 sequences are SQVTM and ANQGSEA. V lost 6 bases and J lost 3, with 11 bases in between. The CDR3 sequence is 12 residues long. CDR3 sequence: CSVIQVHTEAFF. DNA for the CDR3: TGCAGCGTGATACAAGTTCACACTGAAGCTTTCTTT.

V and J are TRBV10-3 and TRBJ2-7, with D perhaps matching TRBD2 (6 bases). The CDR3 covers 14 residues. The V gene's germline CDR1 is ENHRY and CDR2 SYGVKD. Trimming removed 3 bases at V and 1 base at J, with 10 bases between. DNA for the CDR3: TGTGCCATCAGTGACCCTGGGGGGTCCTACGAGCAGTACTTC. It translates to CAISDPGGSYEQYF.

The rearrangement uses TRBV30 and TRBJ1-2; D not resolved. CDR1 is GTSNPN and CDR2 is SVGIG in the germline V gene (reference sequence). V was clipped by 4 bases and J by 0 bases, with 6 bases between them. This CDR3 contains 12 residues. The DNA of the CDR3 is TGTGCCTGGACAACAGCTAACTATGGCTACACCTTC. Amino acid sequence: CAWTTANYGYTF.

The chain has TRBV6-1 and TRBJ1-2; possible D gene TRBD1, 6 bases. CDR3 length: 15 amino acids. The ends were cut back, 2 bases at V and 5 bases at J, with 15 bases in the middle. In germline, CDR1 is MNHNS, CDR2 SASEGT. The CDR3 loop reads CASSEQPGVGYGYTF. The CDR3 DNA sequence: TGTGCCAGCAGTGAACAGCCAGGGGTTGGGTATGGCTACACCTTC.

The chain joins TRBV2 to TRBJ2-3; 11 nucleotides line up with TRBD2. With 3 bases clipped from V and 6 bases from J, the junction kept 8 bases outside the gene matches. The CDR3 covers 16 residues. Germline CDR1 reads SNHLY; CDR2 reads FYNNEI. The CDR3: CASSDVRLAGTDTQYF. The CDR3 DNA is TGTGCCAGCAGTGACGTGCGACTAGCGGGAACTGATACGCAGTATTTT.

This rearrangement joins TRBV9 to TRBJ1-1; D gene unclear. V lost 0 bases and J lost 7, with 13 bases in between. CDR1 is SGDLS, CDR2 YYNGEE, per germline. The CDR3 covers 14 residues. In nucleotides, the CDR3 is TGTGCCAGCAGCGTAGAAGGTACAGTGGGTGAAGCTTTCTTT. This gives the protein CASSVEGTVGEAFF. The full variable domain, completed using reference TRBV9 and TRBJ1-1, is DSGVTQTPKHLITATGQRVTLRCSPRSGDLSVYWYQQSLDQGLQFLIQYYNGEERAKGNILERFSAQQFPDLHSELNLSSLELGDSALYFCASSVEGTVGEAFFGQGTRLTVV.

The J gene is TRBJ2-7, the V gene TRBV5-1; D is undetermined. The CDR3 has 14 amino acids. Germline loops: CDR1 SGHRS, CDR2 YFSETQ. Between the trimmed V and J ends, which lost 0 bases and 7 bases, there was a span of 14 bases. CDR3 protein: CASSLAGGGWEQYF. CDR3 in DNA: TGCGCCAGCAGCTTGGCCGGCGGCGGCTGGGAGCAGTACTTC.

CDR3: CASPPDSTYEQYF. For the CDR3, the DNA is TGTGCCAGTCCTCCGGACTCCACCTACGAGCAGTACTTC. The rearrangement joins TRBV6-1 to TRBJ2-7, with a weak D call TRBD2 (5 bases). Trimming pared 9 bases from V and 2 bases from J, leaving 14 bases between. This CDR3 has 13 amino acids. Germline CDR1 reads MNHNS; CDR2 reads SASEGT.

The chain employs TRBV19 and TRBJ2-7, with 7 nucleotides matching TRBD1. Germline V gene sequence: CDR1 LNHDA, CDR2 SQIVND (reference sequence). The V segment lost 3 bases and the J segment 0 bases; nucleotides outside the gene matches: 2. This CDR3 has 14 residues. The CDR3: CASSIGQVSYEQYF. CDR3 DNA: TGTGCCAGTAGTATCGGACAGGTCTCCTACGAGCAGTACTTC.

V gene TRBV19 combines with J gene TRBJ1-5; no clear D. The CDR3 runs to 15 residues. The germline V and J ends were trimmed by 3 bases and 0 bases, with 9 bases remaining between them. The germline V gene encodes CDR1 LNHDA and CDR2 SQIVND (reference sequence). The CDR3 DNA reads TGTGCCAGTAGTATCCGGGAATATAGCAATCAGCCCCAGCATTTT. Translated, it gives CASSIREYSNQPQHF. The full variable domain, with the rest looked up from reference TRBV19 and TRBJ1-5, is DGGITQSPKYLFRKEGQNVTLSCEQNLNHDAMYWYRQDPGQGLRLIYYSQIVNDFQKGDIAEGYSVSREKKESFPLTVTSAQKNPTAFYLCASSIREYSNQPQHFGDGTRLSIL.